The clone carrying this T cell receptor (beta chain) was seen only a few times. No antigen is known for it. This record belongs to a study of early T cells in non-severe SARS-CoV-2 infection. As for the study in general: With bulk RNA from unsorted whole blood as input, sequencing yielded unpaired chains.

Each single cDNA molecule received a unique molecular identifier. MiXCR was run by TCRdb on the 5' RACE reads, yielding one entry per CDR3 protein. Of some 45,000 distinct CDR3 sequences in the sample, about 4% were seen once. Findings of the study overall: In VDJdb matching, anti-spike CD8 responses were favored while private and CD4 specificities went missing.

The CDR3 covers 14 residues. Germline CDR1 is SGHRS and CDR2 is YFSETQ. The V and J ends lost 4 bases and 6 bases, in that order; junction bases with no gene match: 6. Sequenced: whole blood. This rearrangement joins TRBV5-1 to TRBJ1-1, with TRBD1 matching over 10 bases. This receptor was obtained from an adult who was a healthcare worker with PCR-confirmed SARS-CoV-2 infection or an uninfected control (not recorded which). CDR3 nucleotides: TGCGCCAGCAGCGCCACCGGGACAGGGGCTGAAGCTTTCTTT. Encoded protein: CASSATGTGAEAFF.